A selection of T cell receptor beta chains follows, all from one sample in a study of T cell changes during pregnancy in multiple sclerosis. The protocol was immunoSEQ multiplex PCR, while the TCRdb copy is restricted to in-frame clones and leaves out a portion. The profile shows about 44,000 clones, approximately 92% of them singletons. Sequencing used CD4+ T cells from peripheral blood mononuclear cells, obtained before pregnancy. Receptors were obtained from a female donor with multiple sclerosis, enrolled in a pregnancy study. CDR3s include the opening cysteine and the closing phenylalanine or tryptophan. Each record gives: J gene, D gene, V gene, CDR3 protein. D genes are given only for firm matches.

TRBJ1-4 | . | TRBV5-1 | CASKLKGSNEKLFF
TRBJ2-7 | TRBD2 | TRBV27 | CASSIPGTSGTLWEQYF
TRBJ1-1 | TRBD1 | TRBV6-6 | CASSSRTGGTEAFF
TRBJ1-2 | . | TRBV19 | CASTPDRPHGYTF
TRBJ2-3 | TRBD2 | TRBV5-1 | CASSLDSGKRTDTQYF
TRBJ2-1 | TRBD2 | TRBV29-1 | CSVVRAGTSYNEQFF
TRBJ2-2 | . | TRBV2 | CASSDVRGNTGELFF
TRBJ2-7 | . | TRBV28 | CASSLSRELRAYF
TRBJ2-2 | . | TRBV28 | CASNQYSGTGELFF
TRBJ2-2 | . | TRBV5-4 | CASSLVGRGITGELFF
TRBJ1-1 | . | TRBV7-2 | CASSLQGGTEAFF
TRBJ2-1 | TRBD1 | TRBV9 | CASSVAYRGREQFF
TRBJ1-5 | . | TRBV6-1 | CASSEGLISNQPQHF
TRBJ2-7 | TRBD1 | TRBV11-2 | CASSLSQGAISYEQYF
TRBJ2-1 | . | TRBV28 | CASSRAVTSIEQFF
TRBJ1-5 | TRBD1 | TRBV19 | CASSIPGQGSQPQHF
TRBJ2-1 | . | TRBV5-1 | CASSSLTLAVPTYNEQFF
TRBJ1-2 | . | TRBV4-1 | CASSSRSLAVNYGYTF
TRBJ1-1 | . | TRBV6-1 | CASRLSRGNTEAFF
TRBJ1-2 | . | TRBV28 | CASRHPPPNYGYTF
TRBJ2-1 | TRBD1 | TRBV5-1 | CASSSTGTGGYEQFF
TRBJ2-1 | . | TRBV6-6 | CASSESSSYNEQFF
TRBJ1-2 | . | TRBV9 | CASSSSAREDYGYTF
TRBJ2-1 | TRBD2 | TRBV28 | CASTPLGSGTSGYNEQFF
TRBJ2-5 | TRBD1 | TRBV18 | CASSTKAGGGETQYF
TRBJ2-7 | TRBD2 | TRBV5-1 | CASSLAAGAAYEQYF
TRBJ1-6 | . | TRBV7-2 | CASSLAQGNSPLHF
TRBJ2-4 | TRBD2 | TRBV5-6 | CASSLEGGGDLRYF
TRBJ1-1 | . | TRBV10-3 | CAISESGYTEAFF
TRBJ2-4 | TRBD2 | TRBV5-1 | CASSSDKDGRDIQYF
TRBJ2-2 | . | TRBV12-5 | CASGLGPPRGTGELFF
TRBJ2-5 | TRBD2 | TRBV10-3 | CAISDRRGGKETQYF
TRBJ2-5 | . | TRBV2 | CASSYQETQYF
TRBJ2-1 | . | TRBV6-1 | CASSPVTRDNEQFF
TRBJ1-6 | . | TRBV2 | CASTFNPQNSPLHF
TRBJ2-1 | TRBD2 | TRBV30 | CAWSEATSGRTYAFYEQFF
TRBJ1-1 | . | TRBV25-1 | CASTRGNTEAFF
TRBJ1-1 | . | TRBV10-3 | CAITPLGGTEAFF
TRBJ2-7 | . | TRBV19 | CASSTTGIAYEQYF
TRBJ1-5 | TRBD1 | TRBV5-1 | CASRPGTGWGQPQHF
TRBJ2-7 | TRBD1 | TRBV6-5 | CASRDRLINSYEQYF
TRBJ1-2 | . | TRBV2 | CASSESSYGYTF
TRBJ1-1 | TRBD1 | TRBV7-3 | CASSMGQGEGEAFF
TRBJ1-1 | . | TRBV29-1 | CSVGAARGTEAFF
TRBJ1-2 | . | TRBV18 | CASSPPRVGLGGYTF
TRBJ1-2 | . | TRBV30 | CARVPLRGSNYGYTF
TRBJ2-7 | TRBD1 | TRBV25-1 | CASSGIQGVTLREQYF
TRBJ1-3 | TRBD1 | TRBV9 | CASSVDRVFSGNTIYF
TRBJ2-5 | TRBD2 | TRBV5-4 | CASSLGLAGVKETQYF
TRBJ2-7 | TRBD2 | TRBV5-1 | CASSSGLASYEQYF
TRBJ2-2 | . | TRBV6-4 | CASRWTVSFANTGELFF
TRBJ1-2 | . | TRBV28 | CAIRTDSSGYGYTF
TRBJ1-2 | TRBD1 | TRBV9 | CASSSRGQGVDYGYTF
TRBJ2-5 | TRBD2 | TRBV11-2 | CASSQGTSGRALETQYF
TRBJ1-2 | . | TRBV30 | CAWSTSTGRTYGYTF